A selection of T cell receptor beta chains follows, all from one sample in a study of CD8 T cells in Susac syndrome. TCRdb recomputed calls from the immunoSEQ multiplex PCR reads with MiXCR, one row per CDR3 protein. The table records fewer than 200,000 distinct CDR3 sequences, approximately 93% of them present only once. Material: CD4+ T cells from PBMCs. These receptors all come from a human donor in good health. Both conserved end residues are part of each CDR3. D genes are given only for firm matches. Size values are once, few and many counts, or a class for expanded clones, and some rows have none.

CDR3 protein	CDR3 DNA	clone size	D gene	V gene	J gene
CASGPGAETQYF	TGTGCCAGCGGCCCCGGGGCAGAGACCCAGTACTTC	-	-	TRBV9	TRBJ2-5
CASSLSSGAGLEANYGYTF	TGCGCCAGCAGCCTTTCAAGCGGAGCCGGGTTGGAGGCTAACTATGGCTACACCTTC	-	-	TRBV4-1	TRBJ1-2
CASSQDLNRGLYGYTF	TGTGCCAGCAGCCAAGACCTTAACAGGGGCTTGTATGGCTACACCTTC	few	TRBD1	TRBV4-2	TRBJ1-2
CASRRDRGRAEAFF	TGTGCCAGCAGAAGAGACAGGGGGCGGGCTGAAGCTTTCTTT	-	TRBD1	TRBV5-4	TRBJ1-1
CSARTSGNEQFF	TGCAGCGCCCGGACTAGCGGGAATGAGCAGTTCTTC	-	TRBD2	TRBV29-1	TRBJ2-1
CSARDVAERIGELFF	TGCAGTGCTAGAGATGTGGCGGAGAGGATCGGGGAGCTGTTTTTT	-	-	TRBV20-1	TRBJ2-2
CASSEVEVQYF	TGTGCCAGCAGTGAAGTGGAGGTTCAGTACTTC	-	-	TRBV2	TRBJ2-4
CSAARDTDTQYF	TGCAGCGCCGCCCGGGACACAGATACGCAGTATTTT	-	-	TRBV29-1	TRBJ2-3
CASSNSRGLGETQYF	TGTGCCAGTAGCAATTCTCGGGGGCTCGGAGAGACCCAGTACTTC	-	-	TRBV19	TRBJ2-5
CASRRTGSYEQYF	TGTGCCAGCAGGCGGACAGGGTCCTACGAGCAGTACTTC	once	TRBD1	TRBV6-1	TRBJ2-7
CASSRRLAGVSNEQFF	TGTGCCAGCAGCAGGAGACTAGCGGGGGTCTCTAATGAGCAGTTCTTC	-	TRBD2	TRBV7-2	TRBJ2-1
CASSPAGTLVGYTF	TGTGCCAGCAGCCCGGCCGGGACTCTCGTTGGCTACACCTTC	-	-	TRBV9	TRBJ1-2
CASRSTGPVEETQYF	TGCGCCAGCAGATCGACAGGGCCAGTGGAGGAGACCCAGTACTTC	-	TRBD1	TRBV5-1	TRBJ2-5
CASSLQGFPYNEQFF	TGTGCCAGCAGCCTACAGGGTTTCCCCTACAATGAGCAGTTCTTC	-	-	TRBV7-9	TRBJ2-1
CASSLQSDTDTQYF	TGCGCCAGCAGCCTCCAATCCGACACAGATACGCAGTATTTT	-	-	TRBV5-1	TRBJ2-3